A selection of T cell receptor beta chains follows, all from one sample in a study of control samples from healthy donors and cancer patients. Sequenced by immunoSEQ multiplex PCR; TCRdb stores in-frame clones only, minus some. The table records 60,000 to 95,000 clones, roughly 89% of them present only once. Sequencing was performed on PBMCs. These receptor sequences come from a woman between 50 and 59 years old with colorectal cancer. Both conserved end residues are part of each CDR3. Each record gives: V gene, D gene, J gene, CDR3 DNA, CDR3 protein. A D gene is named only where the DNA matches it firmly.

TRBV5-4	.	TRBJ1-1	TGTGCCAGCAGCTTGTTGGGGGGAGCTACTGGGAACACTGAAGCTTTCTTT	CASSLLGGATGNTEAFF
TRBV5-1	TRBD2	TRBJ2-1	TGCGCCAGCAGCTTGGAAGGCCGTTGGGGAGGGGATGAGCAGTTCTTC	CASSLEGRWGGDEQFF
TRBV14	TRBD1	TRBJ1-2	TGTGCCAGCAGCCCCGGGACAGCTAACTATGGCTACACCTTC	CASSPGTANYGYTF
TRBV18	.	TRBJ2-3	TGTGCCAGCTCACTAGCGGCGCCCACAGATACGCAGTATTTT	CASSLAAPTDTQYF
TRBV3-1/TRBV3-2	.	TRBJ2-5	TGTGCCAGCAGCCAAGGCTCGGGGAAAGAGACCCAGTACTTC	CASSQGSGKETQYF
TRBV5-8	.	TRBJ1-1	TGTGCCAGCAGCTTGCGAGGGAATCGGGACACTGAAGCTTTCTTT	CASSLRGNRDTEAFF
TRBV10-2	.	TRBJ2-6	TGCGCCAGCAGGGCCGGGGGGGCCAACGTCCTGACTTTC	CASRAGGANVLTF
TRBV5-4	TRBD1	TRBJ2-1	TGTGCCAGCAGTTCCGGGACAGGGGGTGATGAGCAGTTCTTC	CASSSGTGGDEQFF
TRBV5-1	.	TRBJ2-5	TGCGCCAGCAGCTTGGGGCGGGAAGGACGAGAGACCCAGTACTTC	CASSLGREGRETQYF
TRBV28	TRBD1	TRBJ1-1	TGTGCCAGCAGTGTGTCCGGGACAGGGAACACTGAAGCTTTCTTT	CASSVSGTGNTEAFF
TRBV4-3	.	TRBJ1-6	TGCGCCAGCAGCGTCCGGGACCGCCAAAATTCACCCCTCCACTTT	CASSVRDRQNSPLHF
TRBV30	.	TRBJ1-2	TGTGCCTGTCCAGGGCTTGAAACCTATGGCTACACCTTC	CACPGLETYGYTF
TRBV7-9	.	TRBJ2-5	TGTGCCAGCAGCAAAAGTTCGGCTAGGGGGCAAGAGACCCAGTACTTC	CASSKSSARGQETQYF
TRBV27	TRBD1	TRBJ2-4	TGTGCCAGCAGGACAGGGGCCAAAAACATTCAGTACTTC	CASRTGAKNIQYF
TRBV2	.	TRBJ1-5	TGTGCCAGCACCTATCAGGCGAGACAGCCCCAGCATTTT	CASTYQARQPQHF